This T cell receptor beta chain was found in a study of metastatic and nonmetastatic thyroid tumors. Study-wide background: Repertoires from malignant and benign thyroid patients were compared across blood and tumor or nodule tissue. Findings of the study overall: Benign nodules reportedly had significantly lower TCR beta diversity than malignant thyroid tumors in blood and tumor.

The length of the CDR3 is 13 residues. The V and J ends lost 3 bases and 2 bases respectively, with 7 bases between them. Germline V CDR1 and CDR2: MDHEN, SYDVKM. Per the original data handling: It was from CDR3 differences across clinicopathological groups that a distant-metastasis classifier for papillary thyroid cancer was built. TCRdb re-called the PCR reads with MiXCR. TCRdb, rather than the study authors, made the V and J calls. The data show over 25,000 clones, over 15% seen once. This clone was found many times. The antigen remains undetermined. Patients were all untreated before their thyroid surgery.

Material for sequencing was blood. The chain uses TRBV28 and TRBJ1-1; D remains ambiguous. The sequence was collected from a female donor with papillary thyroid cancer or a benign thyroid nodule (not recorded which). Some clones in this sample may be carry-over from other donors' samples. DNA for the CDR3: TGTGCCAGCAGTTTTCTCCTAAACACTGAAGCTTTCTTT. Encoded protein: CASSFLLNTEAFF.